This T cell receptor beta chain originates from a study of cytomegalovirus exposure and HLA in healthy donors. PCR used 60 Vbeta primers and 13 Jbeta primers. Per the study methods: As a later analysis found, there were about 80 million unique TCR beta chains, of which some 9.9 million were shared. Profiled with immunoSEQ multiplex PCR; TCRdb holds only in-frame clones, not every one. V and J calls plus clone size are reproduced from that table; the DNA served to infer D and trimming. The sample has roughly 69,000 clones, around 76% seen once. CDR3 size: 15 residues. J lost 3 bases, V lost 4 bases, and 7 bases had no gene match. Germline V gene lookup returns CDR1 MNHNS and CDR2 SASEGT.

The specimen sequenced was PBMCs. The sequence came from a man between 18 and 35 years old in good health and CMV-seronegative. This chain connects TRBV6-1 to TRBJ2-3; 7 positions match TRBD2. The CDR3 loop reads CASSGGGTETDTQYF. The CDR3, as DNA: TGTGCCAGCAGTGGCGGGGGTACAGAAACAGATACGCAGTATTTT.